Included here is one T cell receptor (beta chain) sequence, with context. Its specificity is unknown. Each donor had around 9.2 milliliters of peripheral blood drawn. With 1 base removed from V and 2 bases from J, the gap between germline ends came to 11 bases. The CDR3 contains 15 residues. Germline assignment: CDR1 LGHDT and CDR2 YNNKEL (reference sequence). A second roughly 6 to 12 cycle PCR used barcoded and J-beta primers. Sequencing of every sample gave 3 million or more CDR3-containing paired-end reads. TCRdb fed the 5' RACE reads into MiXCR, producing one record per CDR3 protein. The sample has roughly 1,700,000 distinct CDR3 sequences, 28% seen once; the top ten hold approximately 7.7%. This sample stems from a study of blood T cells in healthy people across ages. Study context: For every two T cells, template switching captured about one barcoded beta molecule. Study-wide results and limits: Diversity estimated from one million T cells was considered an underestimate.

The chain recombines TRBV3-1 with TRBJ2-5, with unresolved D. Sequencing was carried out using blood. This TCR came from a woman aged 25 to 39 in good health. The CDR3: CASSQVIGAQETQYF. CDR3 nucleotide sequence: TGTGCCAGCAGCCAAGTAATCGGCGCGCAAGAGACCCAGTACTTC.